Presented here are 12 T cell receptor beta chains from one specimen sequenced in a study of radiotherapy plus CTLA-4 blockade in lung cancer. Sequencing used immunoSEQ multiplex PCR; TCRdb keeps in-frame clones, though not all of them. The sample lists about 80,000 clones, roughly four fifths occurring once. Source: peripheral blood, taken from a patient treated with radiotherapy plus ipilimumab. These receptors all come from a human donor with non-small cell lung cancer who had stable disease on radiotherapy plus ipilimumab.

This clone was counted between two and nine times. This chain uses TRBV2 with TRBJ1-3, with D unresolved. Germline loops: CDR1 SNHLY, CDR2 FYNNEI. Trimming shortened V by 6 bases and J by 4 bases, and 7 bases separated the two germline ends. The CDR3 consists of 12 residues. The CDR3 sequence: CASSRNGNTIYF. CDR3 nucleotide sequence: TGTGCCAGCAGCAGGAACGGAAACACCATATATTTT.

The CDR3 region is CSVASLNTEAFF. In DNA form, the CDR3 reads TGCAGCGTTGCAAGTTTGAACACTGAAGCTTTCTTT. The chain employs TRBV29-1 and TRBJ1-1; D unresolved. The CDR3 is 12 amino acids. Germline-derived CDR1 and CDR2 are SQVTM and ANQGSEA. Trimming cost V 4 bases and J 0 bases, with 6 bases left between them. The full variable domain, rest sourced from reference TRBV29-1 and TRBJ1-1, is SAVISQKPSRDICQRGTSLTIQCQVDSQVTMMFWYRQQPGQSLTLIATANQGSEATYESGFVIDKFPISRPNLTFSTLTVSNMSPEDSSIYLCSVASLNTEAFFGQGTRLTVV.

CDR3 coding DNA: TGTGCCAGCAGGCCACCGGGACAGGGGAATTCACCCCTCCACTTT. The encoded protein is CASRPPGQGNSPLHF. The genes are TRBV28 and TRBJ1-6; 10 nucleotides agree with TRBD1. Per the germline V gene, CDR1 is MDHEN and CDR2 is SYDVKM. The CDR3 has 15 residues. V lost 6 bases and J lost 7; bases outside the gene matches: 6.

The chain joins TRBV5-1 to TRBJ1-1; D is ambiguous. Between the trimmed V and J ends, which lost 3 bases and 0 bases, there was a span of 12 bases. Germline V gene data show CDR1 as SGHRS and CDR2 as YFSETQ. CDR3 size: 15 residues. The CDR3 loop reads CASSSYGSMNTEAFF. The CDR3 DNA reads as TGCGCCAGCAGCTCCTACGGCTCGATGAACACTGAAGCTTTCTTT.

This chain joins TRBV7-2 and TRBJ1-6, with D perhaps matching TRBD1 (5 bases). Trimming shortened V by 5 bases and J by 9 bases, and 17 bases separated the two germline ends. Germline V gene data show CDR1 as SGHTA and CDR2 as FQGNSA. CDR3 length: 15 residues. Written as DNA, the CDR3 is TGTGCCAGCAGCCACGGTAGTGGGGGGAGTTCACCCCTCCACTTT. Its translation is CASSHGSGGSSPLHF.

Points on this clone: One end of the junction is discordant with germline, which a read error may explain. The rearrangement uses TRBV7-2 and TRBJ1-2; no definite D call. The CDR3 runs 13 residues. Germline assignment: CDR1 SGHTA and CDR2 FQGNSA. This chain's CDR3 is CASNLNFINGYTF. Written as DNA, the CDR3 is TGTGCCAGCAACTTAAACTTCATCAATGGCTACACCTTC.

This clone is a singleton in its sample. The rearrangement links TRBV7-9 to TRBJ2-1; 7 bases match TRBD2. Germline V gene sequence: CDR1 SEHNR, CDR2 FQNEAQ (reference sequence). The CDR3 is made up of 17 amino acids. V trimming: 0 bases; J trimming: 0 bases; junction bases outside the gene matches: 5. CDR3 sequence (DNA): TGTGCCAGCAGCTTAGCGGGAGGGCCAGGCTCCTACAATGAGCAGTTCTTC. It is translated as CASSLAGGPGSYNEQFF.

The gene calls are TRBV28 and TRBJ2-3; 9 nucleotides agree with TRBD1. The CDR3 loop spans 17 amino acids. The germline gives CDR1 MDHEN, CDR2 SYDVKM. Trimming at V came to 4 bases and at J to 6 bases, leaving 14 bases not matched to a gene. The chain's CDR3 is CASSSTLQGAGRDTQYF. The CDR3 region has the DNA TGTGCCAGCAGTTCAACCCTACAGGGGGCGGGCCGGGATACGCAGTATTTT.

J is TRBJ1-2 and V is TRBV29-1; D perhaps matches TRBD1 (6 bases). Trimming shortened V by 6 bases and J by 8 bases, and 16 bases separated the two germline ends. In germline, CDR1 is SQVTM, CDR2 ANQGSEA. There are 12 residues in the CDR3. The CDR3 protein is CSVPERGKGYTF. DNA of the CDR3: TGCAGCGTACCAGAGAGGGGGAAAGGCTACACCTTC.

V gene TRBV19 combines with J gene TRBJ2-1, with a weak D call TRBD1 (5 bases). V lost 4 bases, J lost 6 bases, and 13 bases lay in between. This CDR3 is built from 14 residues. From germline, CDR1 is LNHDA and CDR2 SQIVND (reference sequence). The CDR3 loop reads CASSTRTQANEQFF. CDR3 nucleotides: TGTGCCAGTAGTACCCGGACACAGGCCAATGAGCAGTTCTTC.

The V call is TRBV4-2, the J call TRBJ2-1; TRBD2 might be the D (6 bases). The CDR3 loop spans 13 amino acids. The V end lost 3 bases, the J end lost 12 bases, and 15 bases lay between the germline ends. The germline V gene encodes CDR1 LGHNA and CDR2 YNFKEQ. The CDR3 DNA sequence: TGTGCCAGCAGCCAGGGTAGCGGAATGGCGCAGTTCTTC. Translating it yields CASSQGSGMAQFF.

This clone was counted a few times. At one boundary the junction diverges from the germline segment, which might be a read error. J is TRBJ1-1 and V is TRBV11-2; perhaps TRBD1 as D (6 bases). The CDR3 covers 13 residues. Germline lookup yields CDR1 SGHAT and CDR2 FQNNGV. The CDR3 DNA is TGTGCCAGCAGCAAAGACCGGGACACAGAAGCTTTCTTT. Protein product: CASSKDRDTEAFF.